These 5 T cell receptor beta chains originate from one sample sequenced in a study of blood T cell repertoires in COVID-19. Here immunoSEQ multiplex PCR was the method, and the copy in TCRdb shows in-frame clones only, minus some. The sample holds about 100,000 clones, roughly 80% seen once. Sequencing was performed on peripheral blood. Receptors originate from a man in his sixties or seventies with active or convalescent COVID-19.

This clone was found once. The chain couples TRBV6-5 to TRBJ2-7; 8 bases map to TRBD1. Germline lookup yields CDR1 MNHEY and CDR2 SVGAGI. J gave up 3 bases and V 6 bases, and 10 bases lay outside the gene matches. This CDR3 spans 15 amino acids. CDR3 bases: TGTGCCAGCAGCCCGAGGTCAGGGGGCGGCTACGAGCAGTACTTC. This codes for CASSPRSGGGYEQYF.

The V and J genes are TRBV6-5 and TRBJ2-3; D perhaps matches TRBD1 (7 bases). V dropped 6 bases and J dropped 4 bases, with 14 bases sitting between them. Per the germline V gene, CDR1 is MNHEY and CDR2 is SVGAGI. This CDR3 is built from 14 residues. The CDR3 loop reads CASSNDRDSDTQYF. CDR3 bases: TGTGCCAGCAGCAACGACAGGGACTCAGATACGCAGTATTTT.

This chain connects TRBV6-1 to TRBJ1-5; D gene unclear. V was cut by 2 bases and J by 7 bases, with 9 bases left in between. The CDR3 extends over 13 amino acids. CDR1 is MNHNS, CDR2 SASEGT, per germline. CDR3 sequence: CASSEMGGQPQHF. CDR3 coding DNA: TGTGCCAGCAGTGAAATGGGAGGCCAGCCCCAGCATTTT.

The count of this clone is one. The genes are TRBV25-1 and TRBJ2-2; 12 nucleotides align to TRBD2. The germline V gene encodes CDR1 MGHDK and CDR2 SYGVNS. The junction had 5 bases not matched to a gene; V was cut back by 6 bases and J by 6 bases. This CDR3 contains 15 residues. CDR3 region: CASRRGLAGSGELFF. DNA for the CDR3: TGTGCCAGCAGGCGGGGACTAGCGGGTTCCGGGGAGCTGTTTTTT.

On this clone itself: This could be a read error, since a much larger clone is one nucleotide away. This chain joins TRBV6-5 and TRBJ1-5; 8 bases align to TRBD1. The DNA end favors TRBJ2-3, so the J call may be wrong. CDR1 MNHEY and CDR2 SVGAGI come from the germline V gene. The CDR3 runs 14 residues. The CDR3 here is CALTRQGIHQPQYF. In nucleotides, the CDR3 is TGTGCCCTCACGAGACAGGGGATTCATCAGCCCCAGTATTTT.